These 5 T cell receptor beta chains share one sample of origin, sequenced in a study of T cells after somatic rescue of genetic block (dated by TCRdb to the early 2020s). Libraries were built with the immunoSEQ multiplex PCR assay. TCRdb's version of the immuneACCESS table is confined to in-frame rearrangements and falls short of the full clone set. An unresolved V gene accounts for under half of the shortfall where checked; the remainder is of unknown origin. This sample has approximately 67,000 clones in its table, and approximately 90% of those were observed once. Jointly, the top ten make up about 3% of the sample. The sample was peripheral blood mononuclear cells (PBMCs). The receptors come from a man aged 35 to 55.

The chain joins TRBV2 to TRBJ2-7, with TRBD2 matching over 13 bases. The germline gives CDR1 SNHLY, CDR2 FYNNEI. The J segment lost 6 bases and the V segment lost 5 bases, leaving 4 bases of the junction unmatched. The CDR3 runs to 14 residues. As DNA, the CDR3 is TGTGCCAGCAGTCTTGGGACTAGCGGGGTCGAGCAGTACTTC. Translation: CASSLGTSGVEQYF.

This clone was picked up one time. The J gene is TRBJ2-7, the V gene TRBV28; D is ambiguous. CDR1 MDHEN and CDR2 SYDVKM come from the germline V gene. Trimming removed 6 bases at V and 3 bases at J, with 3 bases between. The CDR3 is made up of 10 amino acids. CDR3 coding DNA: TGTGCCAGCAGCAACTACGAGCAGTACTTC. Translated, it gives CASSNYEQYF.

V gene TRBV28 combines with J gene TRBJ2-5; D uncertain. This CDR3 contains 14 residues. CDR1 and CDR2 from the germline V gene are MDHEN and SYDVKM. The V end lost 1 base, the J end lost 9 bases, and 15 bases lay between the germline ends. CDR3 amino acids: CASSLYPGESSQYF. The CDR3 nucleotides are TGTGCCAGCAGTTTATACCCCGGCGAAAGTTCCCAGTACTTC.

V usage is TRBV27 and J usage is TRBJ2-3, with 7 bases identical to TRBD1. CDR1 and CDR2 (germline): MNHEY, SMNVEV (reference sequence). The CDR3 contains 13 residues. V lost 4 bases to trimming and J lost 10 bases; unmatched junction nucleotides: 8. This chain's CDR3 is CASSSTAGTAQYF. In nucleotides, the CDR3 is TGTGCCAGCAGTTCCACGGCCGGGACAGCGCAGTATTTT.

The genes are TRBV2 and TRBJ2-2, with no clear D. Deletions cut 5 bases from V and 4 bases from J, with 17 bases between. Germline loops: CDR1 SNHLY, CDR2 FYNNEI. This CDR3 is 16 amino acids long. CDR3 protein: CASSPLWTASTGELFF. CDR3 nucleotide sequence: TGTGCCAGCAGTCCCCTATGGACGGCCTCCACCGGGGAGCTGTTTTTT.